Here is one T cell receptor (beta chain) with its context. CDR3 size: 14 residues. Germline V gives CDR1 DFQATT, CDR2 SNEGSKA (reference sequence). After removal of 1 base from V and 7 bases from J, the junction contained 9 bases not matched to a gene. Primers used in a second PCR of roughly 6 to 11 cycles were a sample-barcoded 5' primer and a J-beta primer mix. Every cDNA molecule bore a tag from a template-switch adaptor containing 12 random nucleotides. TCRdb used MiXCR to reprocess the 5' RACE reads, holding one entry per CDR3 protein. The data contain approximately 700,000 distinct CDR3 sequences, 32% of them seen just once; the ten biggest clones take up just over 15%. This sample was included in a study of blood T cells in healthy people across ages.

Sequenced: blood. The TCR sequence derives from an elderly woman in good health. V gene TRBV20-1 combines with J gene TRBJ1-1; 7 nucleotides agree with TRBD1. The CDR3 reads CSARAKDRTFEAFF. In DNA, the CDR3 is TGCAGTGCTAGAGCGAAGGACAGGACCTTTGAAGCTTTCTTT.